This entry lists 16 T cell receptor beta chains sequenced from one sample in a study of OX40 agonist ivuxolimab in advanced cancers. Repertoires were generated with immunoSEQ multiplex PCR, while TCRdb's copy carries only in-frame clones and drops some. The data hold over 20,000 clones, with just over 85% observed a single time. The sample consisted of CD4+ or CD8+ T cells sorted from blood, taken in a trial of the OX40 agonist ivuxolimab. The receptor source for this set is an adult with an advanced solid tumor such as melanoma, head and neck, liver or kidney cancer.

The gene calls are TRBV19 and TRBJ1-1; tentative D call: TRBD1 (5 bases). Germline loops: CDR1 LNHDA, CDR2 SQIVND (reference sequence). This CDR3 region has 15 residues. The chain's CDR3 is CAVEKGTLMNTEAFF. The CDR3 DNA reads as TGTGCAGTCGAGAAGGGGACCTTGATGAACACTGAAGCTTTCTTT.

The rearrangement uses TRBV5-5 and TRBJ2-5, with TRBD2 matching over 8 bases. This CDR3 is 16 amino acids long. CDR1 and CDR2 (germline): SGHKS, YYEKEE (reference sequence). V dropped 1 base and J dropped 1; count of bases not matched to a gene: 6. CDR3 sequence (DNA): TGTGCCAGCAGCTTGAGCTTAGCGGGATCCCAAGAGACCCAGTACTTC. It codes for CASSLSLAGSQETQYF.

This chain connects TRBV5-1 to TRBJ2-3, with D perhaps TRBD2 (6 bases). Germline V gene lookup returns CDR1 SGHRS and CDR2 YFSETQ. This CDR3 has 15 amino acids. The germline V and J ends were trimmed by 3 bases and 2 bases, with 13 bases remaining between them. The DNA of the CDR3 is TGCGCCAGCAGCTCCTCTAGCGCCAACACAGATACGCAGTATTTT. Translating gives CASSSSSANTDTQYF.

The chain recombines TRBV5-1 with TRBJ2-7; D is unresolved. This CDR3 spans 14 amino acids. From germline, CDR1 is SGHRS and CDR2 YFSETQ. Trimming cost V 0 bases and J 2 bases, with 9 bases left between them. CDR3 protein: CASSLAGLTYEQYF. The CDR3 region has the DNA TGCGCCAGCAGCTTGGCCGGGCTTACCTACGAGCAGTACTTC.

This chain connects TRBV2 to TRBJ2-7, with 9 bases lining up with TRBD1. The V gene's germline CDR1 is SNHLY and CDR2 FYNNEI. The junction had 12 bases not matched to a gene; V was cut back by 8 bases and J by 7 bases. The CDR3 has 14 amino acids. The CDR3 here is CASVYRGQSGEQYF. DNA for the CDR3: TGTGCCAGCGTGTACAGGGGGCAATCGGGTGAGCAGTACTTC.

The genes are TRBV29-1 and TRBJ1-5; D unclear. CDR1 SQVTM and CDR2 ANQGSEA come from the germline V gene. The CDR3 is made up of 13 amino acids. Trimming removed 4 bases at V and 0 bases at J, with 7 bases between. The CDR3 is CSVGGNSNQPQHF. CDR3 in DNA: TGCAGCGTTGGAGGTAATAGCAATCAGCCCCAGCATTTT.

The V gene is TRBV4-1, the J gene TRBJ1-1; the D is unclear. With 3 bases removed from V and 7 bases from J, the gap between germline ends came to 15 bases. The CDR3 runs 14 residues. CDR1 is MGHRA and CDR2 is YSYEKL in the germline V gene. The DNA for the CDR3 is TGCGCCAGCAGCCATATGGGGATCCATAATGAAGCTTTCTTT. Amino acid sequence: CASSHMGIHNEAFF.

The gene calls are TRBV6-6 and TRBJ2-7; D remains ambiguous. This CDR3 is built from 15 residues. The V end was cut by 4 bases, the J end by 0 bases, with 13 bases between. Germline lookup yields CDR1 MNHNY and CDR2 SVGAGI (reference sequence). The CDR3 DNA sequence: TGTGCCAGCAGTTCCCCGACTCTGAGCTCCTACGAGCAGTACTTC. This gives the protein CASSSPTLSSYEQYF.

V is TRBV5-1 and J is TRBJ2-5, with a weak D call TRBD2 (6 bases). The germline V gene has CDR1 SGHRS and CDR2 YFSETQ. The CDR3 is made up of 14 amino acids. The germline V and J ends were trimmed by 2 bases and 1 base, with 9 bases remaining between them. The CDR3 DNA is TGCGCCAGCAGCTTCAGCGGGCCCCAAGAGACCCAGTACTTC. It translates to CASSFSGPQETQYF. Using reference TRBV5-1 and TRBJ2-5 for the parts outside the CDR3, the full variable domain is KAGVTQTPRYLIKTRGQQVTLSCSPISGHRSVSWYQQTPGQGLQFLFEYFSETQRNKGNFPGRFSGRQFSNSRSEMNVSTLELGDSALYLCASSFSGPQETQYFGPGTRLLVL.

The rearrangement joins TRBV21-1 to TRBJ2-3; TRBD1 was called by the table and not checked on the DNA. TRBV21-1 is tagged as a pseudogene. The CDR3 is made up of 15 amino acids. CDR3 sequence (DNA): TGTGCCAGCAGCAAAGGCCAGGGGGCCGGAGATACGCAGTATTTT. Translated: CASSKGQGAGDTQYF.

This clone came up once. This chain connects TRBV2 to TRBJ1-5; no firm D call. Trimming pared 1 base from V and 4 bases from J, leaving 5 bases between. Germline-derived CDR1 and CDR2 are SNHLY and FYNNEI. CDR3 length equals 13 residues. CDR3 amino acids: CASSEGENQPQHF. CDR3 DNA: TGTGCCAGCAGTGAAGGGGAGAATCAGCCCCAGCATTTT.

The CDR3 region is CASSEGWSSGRYEQYF. The CDR3 nucleotides are TGTGCCAGCAGTGAAGGTTGGTCTAGCGGCCGCTACGAGCAGTACTTC. The chain couples TRBV6-1 to TRBJ2-7; 7 positions agree with TRBD2. This CDR3 is 16 amino acids long. Germline CDR1 is MNHNS and CDR2 is SASEGT. With V trimmed by 1 base and J by 3 bases, 9 bases remained unmatched.

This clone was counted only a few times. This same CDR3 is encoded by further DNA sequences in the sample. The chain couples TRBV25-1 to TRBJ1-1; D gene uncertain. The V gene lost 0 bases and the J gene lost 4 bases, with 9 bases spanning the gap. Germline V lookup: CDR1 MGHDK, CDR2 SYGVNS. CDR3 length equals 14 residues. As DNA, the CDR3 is TGTGCCAGCAGTGAATATCAAGAGGGCACTGAAGCTTTCTTT. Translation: CASSEYQEGTEAFF.

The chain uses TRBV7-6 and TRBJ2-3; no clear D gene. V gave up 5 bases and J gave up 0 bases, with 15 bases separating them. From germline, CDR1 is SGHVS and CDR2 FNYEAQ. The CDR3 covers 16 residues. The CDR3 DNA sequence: TGTGCCAGCAGCCTTGGATCCTCCCAGAGCACAGATACGCAGTATTTT. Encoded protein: CASSLGSSQSTDTQYF.

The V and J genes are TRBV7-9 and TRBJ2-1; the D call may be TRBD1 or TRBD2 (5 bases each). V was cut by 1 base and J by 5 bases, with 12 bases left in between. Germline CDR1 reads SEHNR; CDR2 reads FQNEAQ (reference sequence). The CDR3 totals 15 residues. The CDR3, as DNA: TGTGCCAGCAGCTTAGTGATCCCGGGGCACAATGAGCAGTTCTTC. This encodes CASSLVIPGHNEQFF.

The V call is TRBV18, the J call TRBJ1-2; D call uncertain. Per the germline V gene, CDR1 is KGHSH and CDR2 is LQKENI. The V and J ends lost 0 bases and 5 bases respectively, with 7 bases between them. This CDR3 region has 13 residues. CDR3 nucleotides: TGTGCCAGCTCACCACCTTTCGGGTATGGCTACACCTTC. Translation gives CASSPPFGYGYTF.